This entry lists 16 T cell receptor beta chains sequenced from one sample in a study of technical replicates of blood from several donors. Profiled with immunoSEQ multiplex PCR; TCRdb holds only in-frame clones, not every one. The table records tens of thousands of clones, 94% of them present only once. The sample comprised T cells isolated from PBMCs. The origin of the receptors is a human donor in good health.

This chain connects TRBV5-6 to TRBJ2-7; D gene ambiguous. V lost 0 bases and J 6 bases, leaving 10 bases between the germline ends. The CDR3 totals 13 residues. Germline CDR1 reads SGHDT; CDR2 reads YYEEEE. For the CDR3, the DNA is TGTGCCAGCAGCTTGGGTCTCTACTCCGAGCAGTACTTC. Amino acids: CASSLGLYSEQYF.

The chain employs TRBV5-1 and TRBJ2-3; 11 bases fit TRBD2. Germline lookup yields CDR1 SGHRS and CDR2 YFSETQ. Trimming removed 3 bases from V and 2 bases from J; junction bases left unmatched: 5. This CDR3 region has 16 residues. The CDR3 loop is CASSSRLAGPTDTQYF. For the CDR3, the DNA is TGCGCCAGCAGCTCCCGACTAGCGGGACCCACAGATACGCAGTATTTT.

The CDR3 DNA is TGTGCCAGCAGGTTAACTTTGTCAGATACGCAGTATTTT. It specifies CASRLTLSDTQYF. The chain combines TRBV28 with TRBJ2-3, with D hard to call. Trimming removed 6 bases from V and 4 bases from J, with 11 bases in between. The germline V gene encodes CDR1 MDHEN and CDR2 SYDVKM. The length of the CDR3 is 13 residues.

The J gene is TRBJ2-1, the V gene TRBV29-1; 7 positions match TRBD1. The CDR3 totals 14 residues. V lost 6 bases, J lost 3 bases, and 8 bases stayed unmatched. Germline CDR1 is SQVTM and CDR2 is ANQGSEA. In DNA form, the CDR3 reads TGCAGCGTGGGCCCGGGACAGAGCTACAATGAGCAGTTCTTC. It specifies CSVGPGQSYNEQFF.

The J gene is TRBJ2-2, the V gene TRBV13; tentatively, D is TRBD1 (5 bases). Germline CDR1 and CDR2: PRHDT and FYEKMQ (reference sequence). This CDR3 is 16 amino acids long. Trimming stripped 0 bases from V and 3 bases from J, with 11 bases between. CDR3 bases: TGTGCCAGCAGCTTAGGTCCCAGGGCGTACACCGGGGAGCTGTTTTTT. Its translation: CASSLGPRAYTGELFF.

The chain links TRBV6-5 to TRBJ1-2; 11 nucleotides line up with TRBD1. Germline lookup yields CDR1 MNHEY and CDR2 SVGAGI. CDR3 size: 15 residues. V was pared by 3 bases and J by 3 bases, with 3 bases of the junction left unmatched. The DNA of the CDR3 is TGTGCCAGCAGTTATCCGGGACAGGGGGACTATGGCTACACCTTC. Its translation: CASSYPGQGDYGYTF.

V and J are TRBV10-3 and TRBJ1-2; no definite D call. The V gene's germline CDR1 is ENHRY and CDR2 SYGVKD. This CDR3 has 15 amino acids. Trimming took 4 bases from V and 4 from J, leaving 16 bases between them. The CDR3 loop reads CAISAQKYSFYGYTF. In DNA form, the CDR3 reads TGTGCCATCAGTGCCCAAAAATACAGTTTCTATGGCTACACCTTC.

The genes are TRBV9 and TRBJ2-7; D ambiguous. In germline, CDR1 is SGDLS, CDR2 YYNGEE. The germline V and J ends were trimmed by 0 bases and 0 bases, with 7 bases remaining between them. The CDR3 contains 14 residues. The DNA of the CDR3 is TGTGCCAGCAGCGTAGGGGCAGGCTCCTACGAGCAGTACTTC. Translating it yields CASSVGAGSYEQYF.

This chain uses TRBV5-1 with TRBJ2-1; tentatively, D is TRBD1 (5 bases). Germline CDR1 is SGHRS and CDR2 is YFSETQ. Trimming stripped 7 bases from V and 0 bases from J, with 11 bases between. The CDR3 runs 14 residues. This chain's CDR3 is CASGTGSSYNEQFF. The CDR3 coding sequence is TGCGCCAGCGGAACAGGTTCCTCCTACAATGAGCAGTTCTTC.

This clone has a single count. The V call is TRBV28, the J call TRBJ2-7; tentative D call: TRBD2 (6 bases). This CDR3 region has 13 residues. V lost 5 bases, J lost 8 bases, and 16 bases lay in between. Germline CDR1 is MDHEN and CDR2 is SYDVKM. Here the CDR3 reads CASSRSGQRKQYF. The CDR3 nucleotides read TGTGCCAGCAGTCGGAGCGGGCAGAGGAAGCAGTACTTC.

This rearrangement joins TRBV5-4 to TRBJ1-2, with D hard to call. V gave up 7 bases and J gave up 0 bases, with 10 bases separating them. Germline values: CDR1 SGHNT, CDR2 YYREEE (reference sequence). The CDR3 length is 13 residues. CDR3 in amino acids: CASAGIANYGYTF. As DNA, the CDR3 is TGTGCCAGCGCCGGGATAGCTAACTATGGCTACACCTTC.

This clone has a handful of counts. This rearrangement joins TRBV13 to TRBJ1-1; a possible D gene is TRBD1 (5 bases). The V gene lost 7 bases and the J gene lost 0 bases, with 24 bases spanning the gap. Germline V gene sequence: CDR1 PRHDT, CDR2 FYEKMQ (reference sequence). The CDR3 extends over 18 amino acids. The CDR3 region has the DNA TGTGCCAGCACCTCATTATTCCGGCAGGGAGGGATGAACACTGAAGCTTTCTTT. This gives the protein CASTSLFRQGGMNTEAFF.

As DNA, the CDR3 is TGTGCCAGCAGTAAAGGACTAGCGGACAATGAGCAGTTCTTC. This codes for CASSKGLADNEQFF. The V call is TRBV6-6, the J call TRBJ2-1, with 10 bases lining up with TRBD2. CDR1 is MNHNY and CDR2 is SVGAGI in the germline V gene (reference sequence). The length of the CDR3 is 14 residues. V dropped 5 bases and J dropped 5; count of bases not matched to a gene: 3.

The chain links TRBV6-6 to TRBJ1-5; possible D gene TRBD1, 5 bases. The CDR3 loop spans 15 amino acids. V was pared by 2 bases and J by 4 bases, with 12 bases between. Germline V CDR1 and CDR2: MNHNY, SVGAGI (reference sequence). The CDR3, as DNA: TGTGCCAGCAGTTACCCCGGGGGGTTTAATCAGCCCCAGCATTTT. Translated, it gives CASSYPGGFNQPQHF.

This sequence joins TRBV18 and TRBJ2-6; D may be TRBD2 (6 bases). The V end was cut by 3 bases, the J end by 0 bases, with 15 bases between. There are 18 residues in the CDR3. Germline values: CDR1 KGHSH, CDR2 LQKENI. This CDR3 is CASSPLGGVVSGANVLTF. The CDR3 DNA reads TGTGCCAGCTCACCCCTAGGCGGGGTGGTCTCTGGGGCCAACGTCCTGACTTTC.

This chain links TRBV5-1 with TRBJ2-2, with D perhaps matching TRBD2 (5 bases). V shed 1 base and J shed 4 bases, with 8 bases lying between them. From germline, CDR1 is SGHRS and CDR2 YFSETQ. CDR3 length: 14 amino acids. The CDR3 is CASSLPGSTGELFF. The CDR3 DNA sequence: TGCGCCAGCAGCTTGCCGGGGAGCACCGGGGAGCTGTTTTTT.